This TCR beta chain came from a study of beta chain features in type 1 diabetes. Regarding the study as a whole: Among all four CD4+ subsets, Type 1 diabetes patients had TCRB CDR3s that were moderately but significantly shorter.

On this clone: Its antigen remains unidentified.

CDR1 and CDR2 (germline): KGHSH, LQKENI. With 5 bases removed from V and 0 bases from J, the gap between germline ends came to 14 bases. The CDR3 runs to 15 residues. Each donor gave one heparinised blood draw averaging roughly 100 mL. Markers CD45RO/CCR7/CD25/CD127/CD95/CD27 served to sort CD4+ naive, central memory, regulatory and stem cell-like memory cells. Purity of each sorted population was above 95%. Isolated RNA was reverse transcribed in full, so expressed TCRB transcripts were sequenced. About 3.7 million reads, on average, came from each naive, central memory and regulatory T cell sample. The method was immunoSEQ multiplex PCR; TCRdb's version includes in-frame clones alone and lacks a portion of them. The table records 400,000 or so clones, 9.6% of them present only once.

This chain connects TRBV18 to TRBJ2-7, with D perhaps matching TRBD1 (6 bases). The sequence derives from a man aged 30 to 45 with type 1 diabetes. The sequenced sample was central memory CD4+ T cells from blood. The CDR3 DNA is TGTGCCAGCTCAGCACAGGGCGAGAGCTCCTACGAGCAGTACTTC. Its protein is CASSAQGESSYEQYF.